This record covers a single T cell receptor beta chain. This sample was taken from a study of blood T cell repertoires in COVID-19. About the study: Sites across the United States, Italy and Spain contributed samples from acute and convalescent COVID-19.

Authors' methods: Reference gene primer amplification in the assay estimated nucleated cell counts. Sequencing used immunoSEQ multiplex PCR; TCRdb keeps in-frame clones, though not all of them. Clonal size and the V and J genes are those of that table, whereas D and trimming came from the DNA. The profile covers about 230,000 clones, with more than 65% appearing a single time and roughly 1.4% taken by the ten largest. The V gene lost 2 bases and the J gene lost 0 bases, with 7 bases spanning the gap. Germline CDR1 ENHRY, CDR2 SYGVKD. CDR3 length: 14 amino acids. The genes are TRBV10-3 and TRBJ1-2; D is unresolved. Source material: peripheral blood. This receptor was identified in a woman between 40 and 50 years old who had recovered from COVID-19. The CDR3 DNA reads TGTGCCATCAGTGAGACACAAACTAACTATGGCTACACCTTC. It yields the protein CAISETQTNYGYTF.